The 2 T cell receptor beta chains given below trace back to one sample, sequenced in a study of blood T cell repertoires in COVID-19. TCRdb's table, derived via immunoSEQ multiplex PCR, lists solely in-frame clones and lacks some. The sample consists of under 130,000 clones, approximately 80% of them appearing once. The sample consisted of peripheral blood. The receptors come from a human donor in a cohort sampled during active or convalescent COVID-19.

The chain recombines TRBV7-3 with TRBJ2-1, with 8 bases lining up with TRBD2. Germline assignment: CDR1 SGHTA and CDR2 FQGTGA. This CDR3 comprises 13 residues. J lost 5 bases, V lost 8 bases, and 5 bases had no gene match. The CDR3 DNA sequence: TGTGCCAGCGCGGGGGGTACAAACAATGAGCAGTTCTTC. As protein: CASAGGTNNEQFF.

The chain is built from TRBV9 and TRBJ2-3; TRBD2 agrees at 16 bases. The V gene's germline CDR1 is SGDLS and CDR2 YYNGEE. The CDR3 length is 22 residues. V lost 0 bases and J lost 2; bases outside the gene matches: 15. CDR3 sequence: CASSVGGTSGGALPRHTDTQYF. For the CDR3, the DNA is TGTGCCAGCAGCGTAGGTGGGACTAGCGGGGGGGCCCTCCCCAGACACACAGATACGCAGTATTTT.